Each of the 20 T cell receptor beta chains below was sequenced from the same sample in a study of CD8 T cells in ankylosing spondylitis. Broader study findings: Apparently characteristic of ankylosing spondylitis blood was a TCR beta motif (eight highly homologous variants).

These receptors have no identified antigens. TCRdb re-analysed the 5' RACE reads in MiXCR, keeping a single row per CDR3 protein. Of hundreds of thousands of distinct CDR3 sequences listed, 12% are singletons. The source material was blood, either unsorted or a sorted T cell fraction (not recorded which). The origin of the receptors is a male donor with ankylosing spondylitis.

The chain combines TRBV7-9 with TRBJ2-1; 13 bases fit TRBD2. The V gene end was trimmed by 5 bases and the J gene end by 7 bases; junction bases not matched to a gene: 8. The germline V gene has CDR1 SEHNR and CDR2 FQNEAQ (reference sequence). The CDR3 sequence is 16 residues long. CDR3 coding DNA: TGTGCCAGCAGCCACCGGACTAGCGGGAGAAAGAATGAGCAGTTCTTC. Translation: CASSHRTSGRKNEQFF. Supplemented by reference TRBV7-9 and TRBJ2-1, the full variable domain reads DTGVSQNPRHKITKRGQNVTFRCDPISEHNRLYWYRQTLGQGPEFLTYFQNEAQLEKSRLLSDRFSAERPKGSFSTLEIQRTEQGDSAMYLCASSHRTSGRKNEQFFGPGTRLTVL.

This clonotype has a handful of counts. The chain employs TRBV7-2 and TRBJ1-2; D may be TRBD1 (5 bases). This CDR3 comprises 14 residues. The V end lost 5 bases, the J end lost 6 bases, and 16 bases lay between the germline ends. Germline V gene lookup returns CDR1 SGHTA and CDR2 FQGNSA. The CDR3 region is CASSRGGGANGYTF. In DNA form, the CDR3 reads TGTGCCAGCAGCCGAGGTGGAGGGGCAAATGGCTACACCTTC.

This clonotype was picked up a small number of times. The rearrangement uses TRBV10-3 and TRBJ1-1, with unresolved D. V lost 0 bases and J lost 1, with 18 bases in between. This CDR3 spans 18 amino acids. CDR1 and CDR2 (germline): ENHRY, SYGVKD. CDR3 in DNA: TGTGCCATCAGTGAGTCGTACGGTGGAGGGTTCGGGAACACTGAAGCTTTCTTT. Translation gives CAISESYGGGFGNTEAFF.

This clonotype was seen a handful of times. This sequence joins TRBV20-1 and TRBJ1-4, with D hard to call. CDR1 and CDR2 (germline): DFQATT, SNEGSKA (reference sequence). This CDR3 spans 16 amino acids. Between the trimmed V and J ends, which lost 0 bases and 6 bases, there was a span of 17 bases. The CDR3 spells CSARDPRAGYDEKLFF. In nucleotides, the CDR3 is TGCAGTGCTAGAGACCCCCGGGCGGGCTATGATGAAAAACTGTTTTTT.

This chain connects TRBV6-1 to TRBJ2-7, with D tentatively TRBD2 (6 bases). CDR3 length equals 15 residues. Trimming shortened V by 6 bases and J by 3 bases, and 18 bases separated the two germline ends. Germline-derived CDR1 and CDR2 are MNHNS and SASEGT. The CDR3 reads CASSHLTGGNYEQYF. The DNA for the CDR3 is TGTGCCAGCAGCCACCTCACCGGGGGAAACTACGAGCAGTACTTC.

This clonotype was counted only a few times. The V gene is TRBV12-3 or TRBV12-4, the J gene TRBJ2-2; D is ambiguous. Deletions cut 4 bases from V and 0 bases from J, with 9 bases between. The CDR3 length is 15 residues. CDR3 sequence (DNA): TGTGCCAGCAGTTGGAAGAGCTCGAACACCGGGGAGCTGTTTTTT. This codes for CASSWKSSNTGELFF.

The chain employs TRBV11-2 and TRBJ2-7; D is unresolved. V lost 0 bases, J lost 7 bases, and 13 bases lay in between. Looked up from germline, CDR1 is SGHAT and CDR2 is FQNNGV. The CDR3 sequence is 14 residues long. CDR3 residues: CASSLDIQNGEQYF. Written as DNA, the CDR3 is TGTGCCAGCAGCTTAGATATTCAGAACGGGGAGCAGTACTTC.

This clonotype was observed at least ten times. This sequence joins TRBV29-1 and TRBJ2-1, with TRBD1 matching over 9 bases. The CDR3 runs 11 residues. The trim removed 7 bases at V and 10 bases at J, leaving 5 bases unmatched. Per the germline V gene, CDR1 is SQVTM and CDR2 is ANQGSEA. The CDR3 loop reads CSAQGAPEQFF. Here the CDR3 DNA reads TGCAGCGCACAGGGGGCCCCGGAGCAGTTCTTC.

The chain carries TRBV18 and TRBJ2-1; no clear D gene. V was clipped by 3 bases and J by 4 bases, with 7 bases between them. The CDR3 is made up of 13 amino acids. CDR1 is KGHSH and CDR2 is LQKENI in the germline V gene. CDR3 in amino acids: CASSPPVYNEQFF. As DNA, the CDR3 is TGTGCCAGCTCACCCCCCGTGTACAATGAGCAGTTCTTC.

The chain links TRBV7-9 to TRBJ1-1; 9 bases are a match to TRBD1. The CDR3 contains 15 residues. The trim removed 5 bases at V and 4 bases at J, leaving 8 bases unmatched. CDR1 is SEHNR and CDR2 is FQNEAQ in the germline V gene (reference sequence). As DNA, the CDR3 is TGTGCCAGCAGCGACAGAGACAGGGGGGGCACTGAAGCTTTCTTT. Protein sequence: CASSDRDRGGTEAFF. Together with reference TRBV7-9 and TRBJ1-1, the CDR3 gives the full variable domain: DTGVSQNPRHKITKRGQNVTFRCDPISEHNRLYWYRQTLGQGPEFLTYFQNEAQLEKSRLLSDRFSAERPKGSFSTLEIQRTEQGDSAMYLCASSDRDRGGTEAFFGQGTRLTVV.

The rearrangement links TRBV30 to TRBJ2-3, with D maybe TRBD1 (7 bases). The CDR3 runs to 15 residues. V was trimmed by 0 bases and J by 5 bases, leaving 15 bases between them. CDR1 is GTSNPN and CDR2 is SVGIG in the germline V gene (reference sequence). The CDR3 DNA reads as TGTGCCTGGAGTGTACCCAGGGGGGCTAAAGATACGCAGTATTTT. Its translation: CAWSVPRGAKDTQYF.

The CDR3 spells CASRTGTRDTGELFF. As DNA, the CDR3 is TGTGCCAGCAGGACCGGGACTAGGGACACCGGGGAGCTGTTTTTT. V and J are TRBV27 and TRBJ2-2, with 8 bases fitting TRBD2. V lost 6 bases to trimming and J lost 3 bases; unmatched junction nucleotides: 6. Germline CDR1 MNHEY, CDR2 SMNVEV (reference sequence). This CDR3 is 15 amino acids long.

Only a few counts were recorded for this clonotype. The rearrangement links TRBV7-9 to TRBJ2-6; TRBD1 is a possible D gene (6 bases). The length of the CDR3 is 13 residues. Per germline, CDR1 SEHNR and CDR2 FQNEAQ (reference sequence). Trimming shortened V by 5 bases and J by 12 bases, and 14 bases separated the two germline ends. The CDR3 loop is CASSARDKGVLTF. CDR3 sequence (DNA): TGTGCCAGCAGCGCCCGGGACAAAGGCGTCCTGACTTTC.

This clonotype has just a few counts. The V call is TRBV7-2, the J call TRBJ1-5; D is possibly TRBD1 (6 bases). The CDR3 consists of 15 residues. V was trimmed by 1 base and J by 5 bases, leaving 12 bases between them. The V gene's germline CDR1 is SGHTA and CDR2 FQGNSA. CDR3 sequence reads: CASSLVWTADQPQHF. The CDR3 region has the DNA TGTGCCAGCAGCTTAGTTTGGACAGCGGATCAGCCCCAGCATTTT.

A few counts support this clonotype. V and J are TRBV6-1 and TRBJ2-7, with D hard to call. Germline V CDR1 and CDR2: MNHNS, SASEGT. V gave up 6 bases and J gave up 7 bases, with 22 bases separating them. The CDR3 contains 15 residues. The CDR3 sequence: CASRLLDGRLGEQYF. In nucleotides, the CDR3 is TGTGCCAGCAGACTACTGGACGGACGTCTCGGGGAGCAGTACTTC.

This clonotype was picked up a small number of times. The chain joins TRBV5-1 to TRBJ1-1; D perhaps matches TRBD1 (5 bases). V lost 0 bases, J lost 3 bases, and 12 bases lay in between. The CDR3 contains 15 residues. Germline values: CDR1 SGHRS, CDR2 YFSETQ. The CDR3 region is CASSLGWGAHTEAFF. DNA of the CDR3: TGCGCCAGCAGCTTGGGGTGGGGCGCGCACACTGAAGCTTTCTTT.

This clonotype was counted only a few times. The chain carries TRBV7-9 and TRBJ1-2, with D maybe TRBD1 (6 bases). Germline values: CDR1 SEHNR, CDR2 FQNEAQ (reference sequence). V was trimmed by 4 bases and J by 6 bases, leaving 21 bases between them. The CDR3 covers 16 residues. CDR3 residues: CASSSDRWSGENGYTF. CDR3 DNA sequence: TGTGCCAGCAGCTCCGATCGGTGGTCAGGGGAGAATGGCTACACCTTC. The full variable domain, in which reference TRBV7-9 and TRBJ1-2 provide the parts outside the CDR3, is DTGVSQNPRHKITKRGQNVTFRCDPISEHNRLYWYRQTLGQGPEFLTYFQNEAQLEKSRLLSDRFSAERPKGSFSTLEIQRTEQGDSAMYLCASSSDRWSGENGYTFGSGTRLTVV.

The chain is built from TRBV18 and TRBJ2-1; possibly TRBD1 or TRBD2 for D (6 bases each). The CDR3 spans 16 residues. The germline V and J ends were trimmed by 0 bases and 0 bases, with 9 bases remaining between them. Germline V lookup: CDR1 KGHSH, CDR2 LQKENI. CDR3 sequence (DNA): TGTGCCAGCTCACCACCAGGGGGGATCTCCTACAATGAGCAGTTCTTC. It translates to CASSPPGGISYNEQFF.

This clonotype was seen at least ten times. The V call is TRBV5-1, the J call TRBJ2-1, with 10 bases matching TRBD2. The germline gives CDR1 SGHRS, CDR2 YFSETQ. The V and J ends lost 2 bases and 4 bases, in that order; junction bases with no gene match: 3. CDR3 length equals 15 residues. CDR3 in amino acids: CASSFSGGQYNEQFF. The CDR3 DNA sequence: TGCGCCAGCAGCTTTAGCGGGGGGCAATACAATGAGCAGTTCTTC.

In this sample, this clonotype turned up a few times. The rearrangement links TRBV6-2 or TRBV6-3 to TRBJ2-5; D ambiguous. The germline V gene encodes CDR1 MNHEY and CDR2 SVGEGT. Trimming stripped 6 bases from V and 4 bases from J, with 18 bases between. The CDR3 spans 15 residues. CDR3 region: CASSIPRGPSETQYF. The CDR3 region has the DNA TGTGCCAGCAGCATTCCCCGTGGGCCATCAGAGACCCAGTACTTC.